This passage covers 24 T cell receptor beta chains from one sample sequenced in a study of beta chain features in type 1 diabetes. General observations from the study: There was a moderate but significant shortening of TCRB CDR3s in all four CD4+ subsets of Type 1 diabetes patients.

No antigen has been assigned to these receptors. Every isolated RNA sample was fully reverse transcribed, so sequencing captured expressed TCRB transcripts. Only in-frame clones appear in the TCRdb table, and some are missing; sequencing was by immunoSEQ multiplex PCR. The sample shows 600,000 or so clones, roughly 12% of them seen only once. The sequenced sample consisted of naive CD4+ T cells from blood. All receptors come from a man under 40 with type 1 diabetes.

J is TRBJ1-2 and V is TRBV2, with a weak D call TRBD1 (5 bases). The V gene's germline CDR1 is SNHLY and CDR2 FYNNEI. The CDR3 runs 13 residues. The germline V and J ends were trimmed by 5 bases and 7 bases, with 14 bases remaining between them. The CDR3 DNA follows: TGTGCCAGCAGTCCGGGACCTGAGGTTGGCTACACCTTC. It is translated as CASSPGPEVGYTF.

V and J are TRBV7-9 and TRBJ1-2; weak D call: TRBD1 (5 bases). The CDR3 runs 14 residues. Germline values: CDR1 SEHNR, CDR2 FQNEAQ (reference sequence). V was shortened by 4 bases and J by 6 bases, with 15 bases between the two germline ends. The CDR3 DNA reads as TGTGCCAGCAGCTCAGAAATGCGGGGCCATGGCTACACCTTC. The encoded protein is CASSSEMRGHGYTF.

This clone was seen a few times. The CDR3 coding sequence is TGTGCCAGCAGTTTAGCAATCGATCAGCCCCAGCATTTT. Protein product: CASSLAIDQPQHF. V and J are TRBV28 and TRBJ1-5; D is ambiguous. The CDR3 covers 13 residues. Germline CDR1 MDHEN, CDR2 SYDVKM. V lost 2 bases, J lost 5 bases, and 7 bases lay in between.

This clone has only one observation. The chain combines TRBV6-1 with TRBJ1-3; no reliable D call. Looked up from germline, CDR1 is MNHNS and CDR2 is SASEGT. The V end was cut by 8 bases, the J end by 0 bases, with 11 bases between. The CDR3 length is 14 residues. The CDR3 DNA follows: TGTGCCAGCGGAAGACAAATCTCTGGAAACACCATATATTTT. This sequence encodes CASGRQISGNTIYF.

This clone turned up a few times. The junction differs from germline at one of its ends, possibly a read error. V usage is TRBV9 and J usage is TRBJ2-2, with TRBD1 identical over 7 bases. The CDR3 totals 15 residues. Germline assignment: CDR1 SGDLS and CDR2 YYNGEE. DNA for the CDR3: TGTGCCAGCAGCGGAGAGGGGGCGAAGACCGGGGAGCTGTTTTTT. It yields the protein CASSGEGAKTGELFF.

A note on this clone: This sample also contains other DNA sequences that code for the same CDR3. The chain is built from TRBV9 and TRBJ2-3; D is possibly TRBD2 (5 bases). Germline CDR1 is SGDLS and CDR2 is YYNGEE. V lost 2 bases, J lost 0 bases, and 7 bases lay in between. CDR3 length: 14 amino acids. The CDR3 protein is CASSVRESTDTQYF. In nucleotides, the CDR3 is TGTGCCAGCAGCGTCCGGGAAAGCACAGATACGCAGTATTTT. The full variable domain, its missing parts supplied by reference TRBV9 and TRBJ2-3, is DSGVTQTPKHLITATGQRVTLRCSPRSGDLSVYWYQQSLDQGLQFLIQYYNGEERAKGNILERFSAQQFPDLHSELNLSSLELGDSALYFCASSVRESTDTQYFGPGTRLTVL.

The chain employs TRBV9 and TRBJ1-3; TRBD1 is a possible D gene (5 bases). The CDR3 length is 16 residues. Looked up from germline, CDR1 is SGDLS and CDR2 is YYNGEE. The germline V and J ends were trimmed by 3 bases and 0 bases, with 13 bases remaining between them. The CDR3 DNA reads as TGTGCCAGCAGCGGAACAGGAGTGAGCTCTGGAAACACCATATATTTT. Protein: CASSGTGVSSGNTIYF.

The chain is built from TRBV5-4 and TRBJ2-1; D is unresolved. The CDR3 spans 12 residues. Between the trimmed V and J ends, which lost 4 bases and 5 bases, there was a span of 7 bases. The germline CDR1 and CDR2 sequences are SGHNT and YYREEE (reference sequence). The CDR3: CASSLENNEQFF. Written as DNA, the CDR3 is TGTGCCAGCAGCCTCGAAAACAATGAGCAGTTCTTC.

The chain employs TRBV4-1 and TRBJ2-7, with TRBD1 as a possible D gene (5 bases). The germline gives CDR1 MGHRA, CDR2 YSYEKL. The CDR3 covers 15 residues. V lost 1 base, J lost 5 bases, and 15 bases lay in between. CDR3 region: CASSQVGRAANEQYF. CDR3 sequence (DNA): TGCGCCAGCAGCCAAGTGGGCAGGGCTGCTAACGAGCAGTACTTC.

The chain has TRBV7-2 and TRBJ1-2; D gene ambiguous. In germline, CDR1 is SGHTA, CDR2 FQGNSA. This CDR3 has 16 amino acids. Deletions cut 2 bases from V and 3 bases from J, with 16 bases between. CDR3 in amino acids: CASSLPRVGRDYGYTF. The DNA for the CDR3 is TGTGCCAGCAGCTTACCGCGGGTAGGGCGGGACTATGGCTACACCTTC.

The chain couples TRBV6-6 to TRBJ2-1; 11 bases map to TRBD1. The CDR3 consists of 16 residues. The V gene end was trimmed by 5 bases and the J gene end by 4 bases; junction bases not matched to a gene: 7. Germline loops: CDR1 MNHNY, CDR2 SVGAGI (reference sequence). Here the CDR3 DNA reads TGTGCCAGCAGTAAGCGTGGGACAGGGGGTTACAATGAGCAGTTCTTC. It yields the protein CASSKRGTGGYNEQFF.

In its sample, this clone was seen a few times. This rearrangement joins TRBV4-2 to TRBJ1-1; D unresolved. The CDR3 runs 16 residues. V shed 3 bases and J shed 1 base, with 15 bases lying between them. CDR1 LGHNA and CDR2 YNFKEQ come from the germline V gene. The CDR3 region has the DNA TGTGCCAGCAGCCAGGCTGAACAGCTACCGAACACTGAAGCTTTCTTT. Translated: CASSQAEQLPNTEAFF.

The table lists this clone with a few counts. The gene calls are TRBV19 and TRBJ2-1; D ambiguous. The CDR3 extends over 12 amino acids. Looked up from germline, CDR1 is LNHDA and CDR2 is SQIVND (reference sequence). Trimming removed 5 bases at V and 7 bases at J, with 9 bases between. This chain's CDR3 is CASSVIVNEQFF. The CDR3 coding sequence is TGTGCCAGTAGTGTAATTGTTAATGAGCAGTTCTTC. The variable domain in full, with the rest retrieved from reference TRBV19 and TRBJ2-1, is DGGITQSPKYLFRKEGQNVTLSCEQNLNHDAMYWYRQDPGQGLRLIYYSQIVNDFQKGDIAEGYSVSREKKESFPLTVTSAQKNPTAFYLCASSVIVNEQFFGPGTRLTVL.

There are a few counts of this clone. In DNA, the CDR3 is TGTGCCAGCAGCGTAGCTGCGACAGATGGCTCTGAGCAGTTCTTC. Its protein is CASSVAATDGSEQFF. The chain links TRBV9 to TRBJ2-1; weak D call: TRBD1 (5 bases). The germline V gene encodes CDR1 SGDLS and CDR2 YYNGEE. CDR3 length equals 15 residues. The V end lost 0 bases, the J end lost 9 bases, and 16 bases lay between the germline ends.

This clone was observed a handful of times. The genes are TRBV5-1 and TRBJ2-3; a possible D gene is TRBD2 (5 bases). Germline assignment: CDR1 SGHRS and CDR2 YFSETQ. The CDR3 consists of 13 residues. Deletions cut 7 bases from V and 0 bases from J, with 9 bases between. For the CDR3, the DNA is TGCGCCAGCTCGGACTTGAGCACAGATACGCAGTATTTT. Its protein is CASSDLSTDTQYF.

The CDR3 coding sequence is TGCGCCAGCAGCCAAGAGGGCTCAACAGGGAACACCGGGGAGCTGTTTTTT. Amino acids: CASSQEGSTGNTGELFF. The chain employs TRBV4-3 and TRBJ2-2; tentative D call: TRBD1 (5 bases). The germline V and J ends were trimmed by 0 bases and 1 base, with 12 bases remaining between them. The germline CDR1 and CDR2 sequences are LGHNA and YSLEER. The CDR3 contains 17 residues.

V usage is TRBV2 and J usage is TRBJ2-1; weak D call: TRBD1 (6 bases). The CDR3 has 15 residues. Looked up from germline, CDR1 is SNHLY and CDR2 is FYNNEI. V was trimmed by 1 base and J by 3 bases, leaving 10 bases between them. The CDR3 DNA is TGTGCCAGCAGTGAAGGAGTACAGGGCTACAATGAGCAGTTCTTC. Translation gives CASSEGVQGYNEQFF.

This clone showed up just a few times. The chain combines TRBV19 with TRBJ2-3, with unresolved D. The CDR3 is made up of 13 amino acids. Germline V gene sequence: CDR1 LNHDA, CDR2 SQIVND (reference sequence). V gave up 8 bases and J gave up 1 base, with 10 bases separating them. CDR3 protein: CASLGSGTDTQYF. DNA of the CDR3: TGTGCCAGTCTGGGGTCGGGCACAGATACGCAGTATTTT.

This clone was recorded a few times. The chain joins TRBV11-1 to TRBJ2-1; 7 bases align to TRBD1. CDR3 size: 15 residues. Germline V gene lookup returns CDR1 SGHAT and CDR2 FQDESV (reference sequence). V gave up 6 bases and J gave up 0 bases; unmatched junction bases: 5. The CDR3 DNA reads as TGTGCCAGCAGTCAAGGGACAGCCTCCTACAATGAGCAGTTCTTC. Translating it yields CASSQGTASYNEQFF.

The CDR3 coding sequence is TGTGCCTGGAGTGGGGGGGCCCTCTATGGCTACACCTTC. It encodes CAWSGGALYGYTF. The chain carries TRBV30 and TRBJ1-2, with a tentative D call TRBD1 (6 bases). The CDR3 loop spans 13 amino acids. With 1 base removed from V and 4 bases from J, the gap between germline ends came to 10 bases. Germline V gene sequence: CDR1 GTSNPN, CDR2 SVGIG (reference sequence). The entire variable domain, with the rest obtained from reference TRBV30 and TRBJ1-2, is as follows: SQTIHQWPATLVQPVGSPLSLECTVEGTSNPNLYWYRQAAGRGLQLLFYSVGIGQISSEVPQNLSASRPQDRQFILSSKKLLLSDSGFYLCAWSGGALYGYTFGSGTRLTVV.

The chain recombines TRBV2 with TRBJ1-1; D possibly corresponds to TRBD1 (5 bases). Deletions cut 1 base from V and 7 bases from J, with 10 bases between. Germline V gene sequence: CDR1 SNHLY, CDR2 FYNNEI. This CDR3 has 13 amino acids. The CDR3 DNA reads TGTGCCAGCAGTGAAGGGGGCTTGGGTGAAGCTTTCTTT. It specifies CASSEGGLGEAFF.

Here the CDR3 DNA reads TGTGCCAGCAGCTTAGAGCGAGTAGGGGGTACGCAGTATTTT. Translated: CASSLERVGGTQYF. The chain is built from TRBV11-3 and TRBJ2-3, with D possibly TRBD1 on 6 matching bases. V shed 0 bases and J shed 8 bases, with 12 bases lying between them. CDR1 SGHNT and CDR2 YENEEA come from the germline V gene. The CDR3 length is 14 residues.

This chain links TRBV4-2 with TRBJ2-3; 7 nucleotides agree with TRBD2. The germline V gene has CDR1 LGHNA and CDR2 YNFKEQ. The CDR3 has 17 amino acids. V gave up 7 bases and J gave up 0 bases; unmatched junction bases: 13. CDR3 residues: CASTAKTTSESTDTQYF. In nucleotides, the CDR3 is TGTGCCAGCACCGCCAAGACTACTAGCGAAAGCACAGATACGCAGTATTTT.

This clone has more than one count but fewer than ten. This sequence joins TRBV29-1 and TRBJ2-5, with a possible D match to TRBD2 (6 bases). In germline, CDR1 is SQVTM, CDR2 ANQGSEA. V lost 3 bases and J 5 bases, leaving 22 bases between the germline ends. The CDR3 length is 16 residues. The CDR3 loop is CSVEARGISFSETQYF. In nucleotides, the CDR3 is TGCAGCGTTGAGGCTCGGGGGATTTCGTTTTCGGAGACCCAGTACTTC. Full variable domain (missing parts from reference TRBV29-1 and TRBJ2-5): SAVISQKPSRDICQRGTSLTIQCQVDSQVTMMFWYRQQPGQSLTLIATANQGSEATYESGFVIDKFPISRPNLTFSTLTVSNMSPEDSSIYLCSVEARGISFSETQYFGPGTRLLVL.